The 9 T cell receptor beta chains listed next were all sequenced from one sample in a study of cytomegalovirus exposure and HLA in healthy donors. With 60 Vbeta and 13 Jbeta primers, the PCR was carried out. Assay used: immunoSEQ multiplex PCR; TCRdb lists only in-frame clones, some missing. The sample carries fewer than 150,000 clones, more than 65% recorded once. The sample comprised PBMCs. These TCRs come from a woman between 25 and 40 years old in good health and CMV-seronegative.

The J gene is TRBJ1-2, the V gene TRBV7-2; D ambiguous. CDR1 SGHTA and CDR2 FQGNSA come from the germline V gene. V lost 1 base, J lost 3 bases, and 9 bases lay in between. CDR3 length equals 14 residues. CDR3 loop: CASSLDRDHYGYTF. The CDR3 DNA is TGTGCCAGCAGCTTAGATCGGGATCACTATGGCTACACCTTC.

The table lists this clone with a count of one. The chain is built from TRBV2 and TRBJ2-7; perhaps TRBD1 as D (5 bases). CDR1 SNHLY and CDR2 FYNNEI come from the germline V gene. V was cut by 6 bases and J by 4 bases, with 10 bases left in between. The CDR3 is made up of 12 amino acids. The CDR3 sequence: CASSLTGYEQYF. The CDR3 bases are TGTGCCAGCAGCTTAACAGGTTACGAGCAGTACTTC. Complete variable domain (other parts from reference TRBV2 and TRBJ2-7): EPEVTQTPSHQVTQMGQEVILRCVPISNHLYFYWYRQILGQKVEFLVSFYNNEISEKSEIFDDQFSVERPDGSNFTLKIRSTKLEDSAMYFCASSLTGYEQYFGPGTRLTVT.

The chain recombines TRBV28 with TRBJ2-5; 7 bases align to TRBD1. J lost 0 bases, V lost 4 bases, and 2 bases had no gene match. The germline V gene has CDR1 MDHEN and CDR2 SYDVKM. The CDR3 has 14 residues. The CDR3 loop reads CASSSGQDQETQYF. The CDR3 DNA reads as TGTGCCAGCAGTTCAGGACAGGACCAAGAGACCCAGTACTTC.

The chain combines TRBV28 with TRBJ1-2; TRBD1 is a possible D gene (5 bases). From germline, CDR1 is MDHEN and CDR2 SYDVKM. Deletions cut 5 bases from V and 3 bases from J, with 13 bases between. The CDR3 has 14 residues. CDR3 in amino acids: CASSLGGGDYGYTF. The CDR3 nucleotides are TGTGCCAGCAGTCTGGGTGGAGGGGACTATGGCTACACCTTC.

To note about this clone: A read error may produce the germline difference seen at one junction end. The chain carries TRBV7-7 and TRBJ2-5; TRBD1 matches at 8 bases. This CDR3 comprises 15 residues. Germline lookup yields CDR1 SSHAT and CDR2 FNYEAQ (reference sequence). The CDR3 loop is CASSSGTGAQETQYF. CDR3 DNA: TGTGCTAGCAGCTCCGGGACAGGTGCCCAAGAGACCCAGTACTTC.

This clone was recorded a few times. The chain carries TRBV2 and TRBJ2-5; D not resolved. V shed 2 bases and J shed 5 bases, with 3 bases lying between them. This CDR3 region has 11 residues. Looked up from germline, CDR1 is SNHLY and CDR2 is FYNNEI. For the CDR3, the DNA is TGTGCCAGCAGTGAACTGGAGACCCAGTACTTC. The encoded protein is CASSELETQYF. Combining the CDR3 with reference TRBV2 and TRBJ2-5 gives the whole variable domain EPEVTQTPSHQVTQMGQEVILRCVPISNHLYFYWYRQILGQKVEFLVSFYNNEISEKSEIFDDQFSVERPDGSNFTLKIRSTKLEDSAMYFCASSELETQYFGPGTRLLVL.

This chain connects TRBV6-6 to TRBJ2-5, with 11 bases that match TRBD2. V dropped 6 bases and J dropped 4; count of bases not matched to a gene: 4. This CDR3 has 14 residues. CDR1 is MNHNY and CDR2 is SVGAGI in the germline V gene (reference sequence). The CDR3 nucleotides read TGTGCCAGCAGATCAGGACTAGCGGGAGAGACCCAGTACTTC. It encodes CASRSGLAGETQYF.

V usage is TRBV5-8 and J usage is TRBJ2-1; 11 bases fit TRBD2. There are 17 residues in the CDR3. Per germline, CDR1 SGHTS and CDR2 YDEGEE. J lost 6 bases, V lost 4 bases, and 12 bases had no gene match. CDR3 in DNA: TGTGCCAGCAGCGCAGCATCTAGCGGGAGGTTGGTCAATGAGCAGTTCTTC. It specifies CASSAASSGRLVNEQFF.

On this clone itself: Given the absence of the conserved phenylalanine or tryptophan at the CDR3 end, a read error is likely. V and J are TRBV14 and TRBJ1-2; D unresolved. The CDR3 length is 15 residues. V shed 4 bases and J shed 8 bases, with 20 bases lying between them. Germline V gene data show CDR1 as SGHDN and CDR2 as FVKESK. The CDR3 here is CASSPTVAPGSGYTS. DNA of the CDR3: TGTGCCAGCAGCCCGACGGTGGCGCCGGGGAGCGGCTACACCTCC.